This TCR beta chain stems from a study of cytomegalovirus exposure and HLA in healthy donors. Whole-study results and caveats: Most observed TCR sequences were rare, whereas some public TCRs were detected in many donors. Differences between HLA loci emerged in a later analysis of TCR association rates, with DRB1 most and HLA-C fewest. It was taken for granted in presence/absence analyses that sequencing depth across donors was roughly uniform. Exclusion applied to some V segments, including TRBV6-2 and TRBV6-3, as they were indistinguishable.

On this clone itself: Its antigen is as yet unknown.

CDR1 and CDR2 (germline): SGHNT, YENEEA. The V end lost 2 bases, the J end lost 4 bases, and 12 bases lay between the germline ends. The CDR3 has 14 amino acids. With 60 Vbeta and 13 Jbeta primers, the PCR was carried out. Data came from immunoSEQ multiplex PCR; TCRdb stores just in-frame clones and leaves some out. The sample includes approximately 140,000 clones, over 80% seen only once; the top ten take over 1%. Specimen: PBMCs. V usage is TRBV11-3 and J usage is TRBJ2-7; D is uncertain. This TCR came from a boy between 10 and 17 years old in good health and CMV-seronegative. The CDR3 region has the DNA TGTGCCAGCAGCTTAATACCCTCCGGTTACGAGCAGTACTTC. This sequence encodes CASSLIPSGYEQYF.